The sequence of this T cell receptor (beta chain) was determined in a study of naive and memory T cell subsets. CDR3 size: 11 residues. V was clipped by 10 bases and J by 3 bases, with 6 bases between them. From germline, CDR1 is KGHDR and CDR2 SFDVKD. Points from the study as a whole: Expression changes during T cell differentiation may affect RNA-based TCR counts.

Both TRBC1 and TRBC2 were covered by a beta constant-region primer of two equimolar oligonucleotides. Four rounds of PCR amplified the ligated cDNA using nested alpha and beta constant-region primers plus SP2. An oligonucleotide with the SP2 primer and a 12-nucleotide UMI was ligated to the cDNA 3' end. A single record per CDR3 protein comes from TCRdb applying MiXCR to the UMI-ligation and nested PCR reads. The sample has 20,000 to 25,000 distinct CDR3 sequences, roughly 9.6% seen once. Four subsets defined by CD45RA and CD27 were sorted after CD3, CD4, CD8 and live/dead staining. This clonotype showed up many times. Its antigen is unknown.

Source material: central memory CD8+ T cells from blood. The TCR comes from a human donor in good health. This chain joins TRBV24-1 and TRBJ2-1, with D tentatively TRBD2 (6 bases). CDR3 region: CATGGYNEQFF. In DNA, the CDR3 is TGTGCCACGGGGGGCTACAATGAGCAGTTCTTC.